This T cell receptor (beta chain) appears in the sequencing data of a study of blood T cell repertoires in COVID-19 (dated by TCRdb to about 2020). About the full investigation: Collaborator samples came from the United States, Italy and Spain and covered acute and convalescent phases of COVID-19. The material from the prospective study consisted of cDNA or gDNA derived from T cells, B-cell-depleted T cells, or PBMCs. The dataset comprised deeply sampled blood TCRbeta repertoires from subjects exposed to, actively infected with, or recovered from COVID-19. A freely available public database, intended as a resource for researchers studying the immune response to SARS-CoV-2, is where the repertoires were released. The samples were drawn from two sources: the first 160 participants of the ongoing ImmuneRACE study, and some 1,300 subjects contributed by 6 global collaborators. Nearly every sample came with metadata listing a de-identified subject ID, COVID-19 status, age in years and sex. Where available, HLA class I and class II types were obtained from metadata supplied by the sample provider rather than from assay-based typing. Study-level results and caveats: The quantity of clinical and demographic metadata differed by source and by participant and was supplied without curation.

TCRbeta CDR3 regions were amplified from genomic DNA by means of the immunoSEQ Assay, a bias-controlled multiplex PCR. As for the original processing: Nucleated cell counts per sample were estimated from amplification of reference gene primers within the assay. To quantify the absolute abundance of each unique TCRbeta CDR3 rearrangement, sequence reads were collapsed and filtered. For each sample, productive Simpson clonality was calculated as the square root of Simpson's diversity index over productive rearrangements. TCRdb's version of the immuneACCESS table is confined to in-frame rearrangements and falls short of the full clone set. An unresolved V gene accounts for under half of the shortfall where checked; the remainder is of unknown origin. The DNA was the basis for D and trimming; V, J and clone size are from that table. The sample yields roughly 40,000 clones; around 90% were counted once. The ten largest clones capture about 12% of the sample.

Note on this clone: The specificity of this receptor is unknown. The input lacks base qualities; no much larger clone sits a single base away.

The germline V gene supplies CDR1 KGHSH and CDR2 LQKENI. The CDR3, from cysteine to phenylalanine, totals 12 residues. Only the CDR3 portion is preserved as DNA: 36 bases, with reading frame beginning at the first base. Trimming costs V 3 bases and J 4 bases, and their ends lie 7 bases apart. The collaborating institutions used their own protocols to collect whole blood in K2EDTA tubes. For TCRbeta analysis, collaborator samples were shipped as frozen whole blood, as isolated PBMCs, or as DNA extracted from either sample type. The sequencing sample was made of peripheral blood. The chain is made from TRBV18 and TRBJ2-7; no D gene call is confident. The sequence derives from a man between 65 and 79 years old with acute or convalescent COVID-19. The CDR3 protein: CASSPLEYEQYF. The nucleotide sequence reads as follows: TGTGCCAGCTCACCTTTAGAGTACGAGCAGTACTTC. The CDR3 plus the reference TRBV18 and TRBJ2-7 genes for the other parts give the full variable domain: NAGVMQNPRHLVRRRGQEARLRCSPMKGHSHVYWYRQLPEEGLKFMVYLQKENIIDESGMPKERFSAEFPKEGPSILRIQQVVRGDSAAYFCASSPLEYEQYFGPGTRLTVT.